This entry describes one T cell receptor (beta chain). The record originates from a study of cytomegalovirus exposure and HLA in healthy donors. Despite likely unrecorded immune exposures, the donors were nominally healthy at the time of sampling. CDR1 is SQVTM and CDR2 is ANQGSEA in the germline V gene. V was clipped by 5 bases and J by 2 bases, with 13 bases between them. This CDR3 spans 13 amino acids. Researchers ran the PCR with 60 Vbeta and 13 Jbeta primers. Sequencing was performed with immunoSEQ multiplex PCR; in TCRdb, only in-frame clones are kept and a portion is missing. Among roughly 140,000 clones listed, roughly 80% were seen once.

Sequenced: PBMCs. The chain combines TRBV29-1 with TRBJ2-7, with D hard to call. The sequence came from a boy between 2 and 10 years old in good health and CMV-seronegative. DNA for the CDR3: TGCAGCGTTTTTCATGGAGAAACCTACGAGCAGTACTTC. Its protein product is CSVFHGETYEQYF.